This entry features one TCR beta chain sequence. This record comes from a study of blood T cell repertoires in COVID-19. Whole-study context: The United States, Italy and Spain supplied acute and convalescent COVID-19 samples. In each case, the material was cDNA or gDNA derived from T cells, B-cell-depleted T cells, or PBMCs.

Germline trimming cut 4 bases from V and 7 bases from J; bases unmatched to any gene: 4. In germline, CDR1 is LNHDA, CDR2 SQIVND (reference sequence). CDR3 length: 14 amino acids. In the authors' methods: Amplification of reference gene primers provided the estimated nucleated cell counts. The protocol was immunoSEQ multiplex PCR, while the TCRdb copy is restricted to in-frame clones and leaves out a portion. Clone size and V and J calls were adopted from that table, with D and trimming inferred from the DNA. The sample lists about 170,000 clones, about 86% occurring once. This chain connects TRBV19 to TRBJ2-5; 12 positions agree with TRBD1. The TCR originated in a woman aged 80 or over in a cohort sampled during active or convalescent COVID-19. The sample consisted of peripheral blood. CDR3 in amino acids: CASSTGQGAVTQYF. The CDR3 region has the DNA TGTGCCAGTAGTACGGGACAGGGGGCTGTGACCCAGTACTTC.